This T cell receptor (beta chain) stems from a study of early T cells in non-severe SARS-CoV-2 infection. Overall study: Unsorted whole blood bulk RNA was sequenced, with unpaired chains. Study findings and constraints: The study's VDJdb matching favored anti-spike CD8 responses and missed private and CD4 specificities.

Individual cDNA molecules received unique molecular identifiers. MiXCR, run by TCRdb on the 5' RACE reads, gives a single entry per CDR3 protein. This table holds about 52,000 distinct CDR3 sequences, 9.5% to 12% found once. This clonotype showed up just a few times. The antigen is undetermined. Sequencing used whole blood. The clonotype was recovered from an adult who was a healthcare worker with PCR-confirmed SARS-CoV-2 infection or an uninfected control (not recorded which).

The CDR3 is CASRDSKNTEAFF. The CDR3 region has the DNA TGTGCCAGCCGGGACAGCAAAAACACTGAAGCTTTCTTT. V gene TRBV30 combines with J gene TRBJ1-1, with 7 positions matching TRBD1. Germline V gives CDR1 GTSNPN, CDR2 SVGIG (reference sequence). Trimming removed 8 bases from V and 2 bases from J; junction bases left unmatched: 8. The CDR3 totals 13 residues.